The 10 T cell receptor beta chains given below trace back to one sample, sequenced in a study of T cells in Graves' hyperthyroidism and ophthalmopathy. Researchers took RNA transcripts and amplified the TCR beta CDR3 regions from them. The TCR CDR3 was amplified in a first-round RT-PCR using the HTBI primer set. TCRdb re-analysed the multiplex PCR reads in MiXCR, keeping a single row per CDR3 protein. Among about 580,000 distinct CDR3 sequences listed, around 13% were seen once. The sample comprised blood. These receptors all stem from a woman aged 25-40 years with Graves' hyperthyroidism that later progressed to Graves' ophthalmopathy.

This clonotype was counted a few times. The CDR3 is CATTGQGNTGELFF. The CDR3 nucleotides are TGTGCCACAACCGGACAGGGGAACACCGGGGAGCTGTTTTTT. V and J are TRBV6-1 and TRBJ2-2; 8 bases map to TRBD1. Germline V gene sequence: CDR1 MNHNS, CDR2 SASEGT. The CDR3 totals 14 residues. Trimming at V came to 10 bases and at J to 1 base, leaving 5 bases not matched to a gene.

This clonotype came up many times. The V gene is TRBV30, the J gene TRBJ2-7, with D uncertain. Germline CDR1 GTSNPN, CDR2 SVGIG (reference sequence). The CDR3 covers 17 residues. V was trimmed by 3 bases and J by 7 bases, leaving 28 bases between them. The CDR3 DNA sequence: TGTGCCTGGAGACGTGAGACGAGCGTCCTCGGTACGTGGGAGCAGTACTTC. This gives the protein CAWRRETSVLGTWEQYF.

This clonotype was observed a handful of times. The chain combines TRBV7-9 with TRBJ2-7; 7 nucleotides match TRBD1. The J segment lost 0 bases and the V segment lost 3 bases, leaving 5 bases of the junction unmatched. Germline CDR1 is SEHNR and CDR2 is FQNEAQ (reference sequence). This CDR3 has 15 residues. The CDR3 DNA sequence: TGTGCCAGCAGCTTGGGAAAGGGGGCCTCCTACGAGCAGTACTTC. Encoded protein: CASSLGKGASYEQYF.

This clonotype was counted at least ten times. The chain is built from TRBV7-9 and TRBJ1-4; no clear D gene. In germline, CDR1 is SEHNR, CDR2 FQNEAQ (reference sequence). V was pared by 5 bases and J by 1 base, with 14 bases between. The CDR3 is 16 amino acids. DNA of the CDR3: TGTGCCAGCAGCCAAGCCGGGCTCGGAACTAATGAAAAACTGTTTTTT. It encodes CASSQAGLGTNEKLFF.

Note on this clonotype: This may stem from a read error, because a much larger clone lies one nucleotide away. This rearrangement joins TRBV20-1 to TRBJ1-5; no firm D call. This CDR3 comprises 13 residues. Germline assignment: CDR1 DFQATT and CDR2 SNEGSKA (reference sequence). Trimming pared 6 bases from V and 4 bases from J, leaving 13 bases between. The CDR3 DNA reads as TGCAGTGCCCTGGTAGCGACTAATCAGCCCCAGCATTTT. Residues: CSALVATNQPQHF.

With respect to this clonotype: This sequence may be a read error, since a much larger clone differs from it by one base. The chain has TRBV20-1 and TRBJ1-5; 7 nucleotides match TRBD1. The CDR3 has 17 amino acids. CDR1 and CDR2 (germline): DFQATT, SNEGSKA (reference sequence). The CDR3: CSARDRREGGMGQPHHF. In DNA form, the CDR3 reads TGCAGTGCTAGAGATAGGCGGGAAGGGGGCATGGGTCAGCCCCATCATTTT.

The chain links TRBV4-2 to TRBJ2-7; 10 nucleotides agree with TRBD2. Germline assignment: CDR1 LGHNA and CDR2 YNFKEQ. J lost 0 bases, V lost 0 bases, and 2 bases had no gene match. CDR3 length equals 16 residues. CDR3 coding DNA: TGTGCCAGCAGCCAAGACACTAGCGGGATCTCCTACGAGCAGTACTTC. Translating it yields CASSQDTSGISYEQYF.

This clonotype appeared many times. The chain combines TRBV9 with TRBJ1-2; 9 bases map to TRBD1. The CDR3 has 14 residues. The junction had 7 bases not matched to a gene; V was cut back by 5 bases and J by 5 bases. Per germline, CDR1 SGDLS and CDR2 YYNGEE. The CDR3 DNA follows: TGTGCCAGCAGAAGGACAGGGGCGGGGTATGGCTACACCTTC. This sequence encodes CASRRTGAGYGYTF.

With respect to this clonotype: A read error may account for a junction end that differs from germline. The V and J genes are TRBV20-1 and TRBJ1-5, with D possibly TRBD1 on 6 matching bases. Germline V gives CDR1 DFQATT, CDR2 SNEGSKA (reference sequence). This CDR3 spans 16 amino acids. In DNA, the CDR3 is TGCACTGCTCTTCTTCAGGGGACGGATAGCAATCAGCCCCAGCATTTT. Encoded protein: CTALLQGTDSNQPQHF.

This clonotype was seen only a few times. The chain uses TRBV29-1 and TRBJ1-3; D gene uncertain. The length of the CDR3 is 14 residues. The V gene's germline CDR1 is SQVTM and CDR2 ANQGSEA. The V end lost 3 bases, the J end lost 0 bases, and 9 bases lay between the germline ends. CDR3 bases: TGCAGCGTTGAGACTTCCAACTCTGGAAACACCATATATTTT. This sequence encodes CSVETSNSGNTIYF.